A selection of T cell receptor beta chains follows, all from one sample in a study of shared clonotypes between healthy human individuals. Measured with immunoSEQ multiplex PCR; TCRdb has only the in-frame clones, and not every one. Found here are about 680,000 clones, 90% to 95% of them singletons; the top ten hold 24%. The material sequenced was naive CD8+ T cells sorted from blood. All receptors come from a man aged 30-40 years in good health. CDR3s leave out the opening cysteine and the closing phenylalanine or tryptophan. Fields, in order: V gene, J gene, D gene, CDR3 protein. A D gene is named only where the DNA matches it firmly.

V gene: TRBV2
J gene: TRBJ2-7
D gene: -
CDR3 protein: ASRLVDSYEQY

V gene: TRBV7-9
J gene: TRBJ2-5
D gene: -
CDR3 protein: ASSPEGEAQETQY

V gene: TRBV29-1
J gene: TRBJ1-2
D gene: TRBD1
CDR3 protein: SAWTGRLYGYT

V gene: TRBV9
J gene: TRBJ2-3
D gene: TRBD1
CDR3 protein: ASSERGQGLTDTQY

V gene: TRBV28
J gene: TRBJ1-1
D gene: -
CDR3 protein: ASSLRNSVTEAF

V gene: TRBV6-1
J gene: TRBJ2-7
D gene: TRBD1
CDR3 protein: ASRDRGDPEQY

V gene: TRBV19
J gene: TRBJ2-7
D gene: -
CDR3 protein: ASSPGTGSYEQY

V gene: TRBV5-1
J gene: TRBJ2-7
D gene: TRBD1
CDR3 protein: ASSLGSGQGAYEQY

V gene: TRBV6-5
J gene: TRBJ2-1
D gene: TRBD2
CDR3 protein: ASSFGLADYNEQF

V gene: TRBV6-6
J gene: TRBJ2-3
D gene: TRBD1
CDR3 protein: ASSYWAGQEADTQY

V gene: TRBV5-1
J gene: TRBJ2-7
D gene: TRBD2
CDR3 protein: ASSLYGTSPGEQY

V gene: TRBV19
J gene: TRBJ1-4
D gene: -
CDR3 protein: ASSWRRVATNEKLF

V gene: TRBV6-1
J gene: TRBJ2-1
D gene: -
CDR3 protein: ASTKPYNEQF

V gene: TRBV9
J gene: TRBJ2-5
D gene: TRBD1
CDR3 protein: ASSVAGGREETQY

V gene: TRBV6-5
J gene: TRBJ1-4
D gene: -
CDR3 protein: ASSFKGGQNEKLF

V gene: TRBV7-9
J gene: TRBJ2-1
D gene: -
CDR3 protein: ASSLVENEQF

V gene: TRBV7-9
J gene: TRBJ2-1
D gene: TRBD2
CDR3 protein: ASSLARTSGDNEQF

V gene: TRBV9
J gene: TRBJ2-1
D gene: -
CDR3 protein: ASSAPRGRHNEQF

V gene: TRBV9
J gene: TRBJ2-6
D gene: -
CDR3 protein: ASSVAGLTNVLT

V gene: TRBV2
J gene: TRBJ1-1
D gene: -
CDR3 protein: ASSETDGANTEAF

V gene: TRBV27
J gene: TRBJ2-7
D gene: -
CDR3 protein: ASSLYSYTREQY

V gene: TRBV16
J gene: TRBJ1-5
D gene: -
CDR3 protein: ASSRDGSRQH

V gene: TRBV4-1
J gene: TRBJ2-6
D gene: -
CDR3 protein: ASSQVVNSGANVLT

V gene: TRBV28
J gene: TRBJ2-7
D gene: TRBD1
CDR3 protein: ASSPGQGGAYEQY

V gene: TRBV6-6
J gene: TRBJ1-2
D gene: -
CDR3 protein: ASSYSSPNYGYT

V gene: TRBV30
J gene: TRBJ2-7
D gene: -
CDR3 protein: AWSVGRGPHYEQY

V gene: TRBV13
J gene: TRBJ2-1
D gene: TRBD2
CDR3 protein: ASSLTSLNEQF

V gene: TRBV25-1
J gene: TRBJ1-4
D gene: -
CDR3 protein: ASSTGSNEKLF

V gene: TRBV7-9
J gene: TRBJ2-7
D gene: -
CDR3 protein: ASSFRGNYEQY

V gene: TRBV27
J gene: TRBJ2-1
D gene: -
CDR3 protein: ASSSKDSNEQF

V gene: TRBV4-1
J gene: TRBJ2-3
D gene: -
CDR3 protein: ASSQEQGQGDTQY